Below are 13 T cell receptor beta chains sequenced from a single sample in a study of blood T cell repertoires in COVID-19 (dated by TCRdb to 2020 to 2022). The library was produced with the immunoSEQ multiplex PCR assay. The clones in this table, taken by TCRdb from immuneACCESS, are in-frame only. Not every clone is retained; where verified, under half of the shortfall comes from an unresolved V gene, and the cause of the rest is unknown. This sample is represented by around 250,000 clones; 80% to 90% of them were singletons. Of the sample, around 3.1% is held by the ten largest clones. The sample consisted of PBMCs or T cells enriched from blood (not recorded which). The receptors were sampled from a woman in her thirties or forties who had been exposed to COVID-19.

This clone was found many times. The genes are TRBV6-1 and TRBJ2-3, with 9 bases fitting TRBD2. Germline CDR1 reads MNHNS; CDR2 reads SASEGT. Germline trimming cut 2 bases from V and 8 bases from J; bases unmatched to any gene: 11. This CDR3 comprises 16 residues. CDR3 in amino acids: CASSESAGGAVGTQYF. CDR3 DNA: TGTGCCAGCAGTGAATCTGCGGGAGGGGCGGTCGGTACGCAGTATTTT.

The chain joins TRBV5-1 to TRBJ1-6, with TRBD1 identical over 10 bases. Germline V CDR1 and CDR2: SGHRS, YFSETQ. V lost 4 bases to trimming and J lost 8 bases; unmatched junction nucleotides: 6. The CDR3 loop spans 15 amino acids. CDR3 sequence reads: CASSLGGQGYSPLHF. The CDR3, as DNA: TGCGCCAGCAGCCTGGGGGGACAGGGGTATTCACCCCTCCACTTT.

The V gene is TRBV2, the J gene TRBJ1-4; TRBD1 might be the D (6 bases). Germline lookup yields CDR1 SNHLY and CDR2 FYNNEI. V lost 7 bases, J lost 4 bases, and 10 bases lay in between. CDR3 length equals 13 residues. In DNA form, the CDR3 reads TGTGCCAGCAACCAGGGGAGTAATGAAAAACTGTTTTTT. This gives the protein CASNQGSNEKLFF.

The rearrangement uses TRBV11-3 and TRBJ2-7; possible D gene TRBD1, 5 bases. The germline V and J ends were trimmed by 3 bases and 3 bases, with 12 bases remaining between them. Germline loops: CDR1 SGHNT, CDR2 YENEEA. The CDR3 has 14 residues. In DNA, the CDR3 is TGTGCCAGCAGCTTGGGGCCAGACGACTACGAGCAGTACGTC. Protein sequence: CASSLGPDDYEQYV.

In regard to this clone: Mismatch with germline at one junction end may stem from a read error. This chain uses TRBV5-1 with TRBJ2-3; D perhaps matches TRBD2 (6 bases). From germline, CDR1 is SGHRS and CDR2 YFSETQ. There are 14 residues in the CDR3. The CDR3 region has the DNA TGTGCCAGCAGCTCCCCCCCTAGCGTAGATACGCAGTATTTT. It yields the protein CASSSPPSVDTQYF.

The CDR3: CASSPGRWSEQYV. In nucleotides, the CDR3 is TGTGCCAGCAGCCCCGGTCGCTGGAGCGAGCAGTACGTC. The chain carries TRBV6-5 and TRBJ2-7; the D is unclear. CDR1 and CDR2 from the germline V gene are MNHEY and SVGAGI. V lost 6 bases and J lost 6, with 15 bases in between. The CDR3 spans 13 residues.

V usage is TRBV6-5 and J usage is TRBJ1-1; D is perhaps TRBD1 (5 bases). CDR3 size: 14 residues. Germline-derived CDR1 and CDR2 are MNHEY and SVGAGI. Between the trimmed V and J ends, which lost 1 base and 1 base, there was a span of 7 bases. For the CDR3, the DNA is TGTGCCAGCAGTTACTACAGGAAGAACACTGAAGCTTTCTTT. Translated: CASSYYRKNTEAFF.

V is TRBV28 and J is TRBJ2-1; 8 bases align to TRBD2. Losses at the gene ends were 5 bases for V and 5 bases for J; bases not matched to a gene: 8. CDR1 and CDR2 from the germline V gene are MDHEN and SYDVKM. CDR3 length equals 15 residues. In nucleotides, the CDR3 is TGTGCCAGCAGTGGCGGGACTAGAATTAACAATGAGCAGTTCTTC. Translation gives CASSGGTRINNEQFF.

This clone appeared once. V usage is TRBV2 and J usage is TRBJ2-4, with 7 bases aligning to TRBD2. V shed 11 bases, J shed 8 bases, and the junction held 9 bases outside the gene matches. This CDR3 has 12 residues. The germline gives CDR1 SNHLY, CDR2 FYNNEI. The CDR3 nucleotides read TGTGCCGGACGGGGGGAAGGGGACATTCAGTACTTC. It translates to CAGRGEGDIQYF.

The chain uses TRBV28 and TRBJ1-2; unclear D gene. The germline gives CDR1 MDHEN, CDR2 SYDVKM. V lost 3 bases and J lost 3, with 17 bases in between. This CDR3 is built from 16 residues. The CDR3 region has the DNA TGTGCCAGCAGTTTTGCCCATCCTAGTGTAGACTATGGCTACACCTTC. It is translated as CASSFAHPSVDYGYTF.

The chain is built from TRBV28 and TRBJ2-5; 8 bases are a match to TRBD2. V trimming: 3 bases; J trimming: 0 bases; junction bases outside the gene matches: 6. This CDR3 region has 16 residues. Germline V gives CDR1 MDHEN, CDR2 SYDVKM. The DNA for the CDR3 is TGTGCCAGCAGTTTTGTCATAGCGGGGCACCAAGAGACCCAGTACTTC. Translating gives CASSFVIAGHQETQYF.

The chain recombines TRBV7-6 with TRBJ2-5; D is perhaps TRBD1 (5 bases). CDR1 is SGHVS and CDR2 is FNYEAQ in the germline V gene. The V gene lost 0 bases and the J gene lost 1 base, with 21 bases spanning the gap. This CDR3 is 19 amino acids long. The DNA of the CDR3 is TGTGCCAGCAGCTTAGCGCGGTGGCTAAGGGGTGGGATCCAAGAGACCCAGTACTTC. Protein: CASSLARWLRGGIQETQYF.

The V call is TRBV6-2 or TRBV6-3, the J call TRBJ2-7, with D maybe TRBD2 (7 bases). Between the trimmed V and J ends, which lost 5 bases and 2 bases, there was a span of 13 bases. The germline V gene has CDR1 MNHEY and CDR2 SVGEGT. CDR3 length: 14 residues. Written as DNA, the CDR3 is TGTGCCAGCAGTAGGGGGGGACCCCCCTACGAGCAGTACGTC. Protein product: CASSRGGPPYEQYV.